This T cell receptor beta chain was sequenced during a study of shared clonotypes between healthy human individuals. In the study overall: Donor ages ranged 18 to 49 years: two women, a few men.

Study outcomes and limitations: Enrolling few donors narrowed the genetic and exposure-history diversity that was represented.

Genomic DNA belonging to each subset was distributed in equal measure over several immunoSEQ plates. Clones were read by immunoSEQ multiplex PCR, and TCRdb kept only the in-frame ones, dropping some. The sample consists of roughly 2,500,000 clones, roughly 93% of them appearing once. Regarding this clone: Its antigen is unknown.

CDR3 length equals 16 residues. V was shortened by 3 bases and J by 4 bases, with 18 bases between the two germline ends. CDR1 and CDR2 from the germline V gene are MGHRA and YSYEKL. The sample was naive CD4+ T cells from PBMCs. The subset was: CD45RA+ positively selected. This chain uses TRBV4-1 with TRBJ2-5, with D tentatively TRBD2 (5 bases). The source is a young man in good health. Some clones in this sample may be carry-over from other donors' samples. CDR3 nucleotides: TGCGCCAGCAGCCAGCCCCCGGGATCCCTGGGAGAGACCCAGTACTTC. Its translation is CASSQPPGSLGETQYF.